These 28 T cell receptor beta chains were all obtained from the same sample, sequenced in a study of PD-1 blockade in classical Hodgkin lymphoma. Profiled with immunoSEQ multiplex PCR; TCRdb holds only in-frame clones, not every one. Counted here are around 15,000 clones, over 70% occurring once; the ten biggest clones make up 1.5% to 2%. Time point denoted: cycle 4 day 1 (C4D1), after more than five weeks of nivolumab. Patients all relapsed after autologous stem cell transplantation, and there was variation in brentuximab vedotin exposure. Isolation of CD4+ T cells from thawed PBMCs was performed by magnetic negative selection. The sequencing used CD4+ T cells from blood, collected before the fourth cycle of nivolumab. All receptors derive from a human donor with classical Hodgkin lymphoma.

The rearrangement uses TRBV5-4 and TRBJ2-6; possibly TRBD1 for D (6 bases). CDR3 length: 16 amino acids. The germline V and J ends were trimmed by 4 bases and 2 bases, with 13 bases remaining between them. Germline lookup yields CDR1 SGHNT and CDR2 YYREEE (reference sequence). The CDR3 nucleotides are TGTGCCAGCAGCCAACAGGGTCCCACTGGGGCCAACGTCCTGACTTTC. Its translation is CASSQQGPTGANVLTF.

The rearrangement links TRBV19 to TRBJ1-5; 8 bases map to TRBD1. Germline V CDR1 and CDR2: LNHDA, SQIVND (reference sequence). This CDR3 comprises 13 residues. The V segment lost 6 bases and the J segment 7 bases; nucleotides outside the gene matches: 5. DNA for the CDR3: TGTGCCAGTAGCGGACAGGGAAGACAGCCCCAGCATTTT. Translated: CASSGQGRQPQHF.

The rearrangement links TRBV29-1 to TRBJ2-2; unclear D gene. Germline V gene sequence: CDR1 SQVTM, CDR2 ANQGSEA. V lost 4 bases and J lost 5, with 17 bases in between. The CDR3 sequence is 15 residues long. The CDR3 loop reads CSVAVGNGNTGELFF. CDR3 coding DNA: TGCAGCGTTGCGGTGGGGAATGGGAATACCGGGGAGCTGTTTTTT.

The V and J genes are TRBV5-6 and TRBJ2-2; 13 bases agree with TRBD2. Germline trimming cut 9 bases from V and 6 bases from J; bases unmatched to any gene: 5. Germline loops: CDR1 SGHDT, CDR2 YYEEEE. The CDR3 sequence is 14 residues long. CDR3 residues: CATRTSGSAGELFF. CDR3 nucleotides: TGTGCCACCCGGACTAGCGGGAGTGCCGGGGAGCTGTTTTTT.

The gene calls are TRBV5-1 and TRBJ1-3; 9 positions match TRBD1. J gave up 0 bases and V 5 bases, and 3 bases lay outside the gene matches. Germline lookup yields CDR1 SGHRS and CDR2 YFSETQ. The CDR3 is 15 amino acids. CDR3 sequence reads: CASRQGAFSGNTIYF. Here the CDR3 DNA reads TGCGCCAGCAGACAGGGGGCCTTCTCTGGAAACACCATATATTTT.

The chain recombines TRBV29-1 with TRBJ2-1, with D uncertain. Looked up from germline, CDR1 is SQVTM and CDR2 is ANQGSEA. V lost 5 bases and J lost 2, with 10 bases in between. CDR3 length equals 13 residues. In DNA, the CDR3 is TGCAGCGTTTCTCCCAGTGCCTACAATGAGCAGTTCTTC. Translating gives CSVSPSAYNEQFF.

This clone came up once. The chain combines TRBV5-1 with TRBJ2-1; 9 nucleotides line up with TRBD2. Germline V lookup: CDR1 SGHRS, CDR2 YFSETQ. V was clipped by 4 bases and J by 0 bases; unmatched bases: 5. The CDR3 consists of 16 residues. CDR3 nucleotides: TGCGCCAGCAGCCGTTTAGCGGGAGTCTCCTACAATGAGCAGTTCTTC. It translates to CASSRLAGVSYNEQFF.

The chain uses TRBV12-5 and TRBJ1-1; 11 bases map to TRBD1. This CDR3 has 16 amino acids. Germline assignment: CDR1 LGHNT and CDR2 FRNRAP. Trimming removed 2 bases from V and 4 bases from J; junction bases left unmatched: 6. The CDR3, as DNA: TGTGCTAGTGGTTTGAACCCGGGACAGGGGGTCACTGAAGCTTTCTTT. Amino acids: CASGLNPGQGVTEAFF.

The gene calls are TRBV5-1 and TRBJ2-7; 7 bases line up with TRBD1. Germline CDR1 and CDR2: SGHRS and YFSETQ. V dropped 4 bases and J dropped 3; count of bases not matched to a gene: 4. The length of the CDR3 is 13 residues. This CDR3 reads CASSGGQIYEQYF. The CDR3 DNA sequence: TGCGCCAGCAGCGGGGGACAGATCTACGAGCAGTACTTC.

The chain employs TRBV29-1 and TRBJ2-1; the D is unclear. Looked up from germline, CDR1 is SQVTM and CDR2 is ANQGSEA. V lost 4 bases and J 5 bases, leaving 3 bases between the germline ends. The CDR3 contains 10 residues. The CDR3 sequence: CSVGNNEQFF. The CDR3 DNA follows: TGCAGCGTTGGGAACAATGAGCAGTTCTTC.

This clone was observed a few times. V usage is TRBV9 and J usage is TRBJ2-3; TRBD2 is a possible D gene (5 bases). Germline V gene sequence: CDR1 SGDLS, CDR2 YYNGEE. This CDR3 is built from 13 residues. V shed 2 bases and J shed 4 bases, with 8 bases lying between them. CDR3: CASSVSLADTQYF. CDR3 bases: TGTGCCAGCAGCGTCTCACTAGCAGATACGCAGTATTTT.

The chain combines TRBV10-2 with TRBJ2-1; D is possibly TRBD2 (5 bases). The germline V gene has CDR1 WSHSY and CDR2 SAAADI. The CDR3 contains 14 residues. Trimming took off 4 bases at V and 8 bases at J, with 15 bases between the two ends. CDR3 in amino acids: CASSGSHTGYEQFF. As DNA, the CDR3 is TGCGCCAGCAGTGGGTCCCACACGGGGTATGAGCAGTTCTTC.

The chain links TRBV18 to TRBJ1-3; no reliable D call. There are 19 residues in the CDR3. The germline V gene has CDR1 KGHSH and CDR2 LQKENI. V dropped 3 bases and J dropped 0 bases, with 21 bases sitting between them. The CDR3 is CASSPLDSTVKSSGNTIYF. As DNA, the CDR3 is TGTGCCAGCTCACCCCTGGATAGTACAGTTAAAAGCTCTGGAAACACCATATATTTT.

V gene TRBV11-2 combines with J gene TRBJ2-3; D is ambiguous. Germline lookup yields CDR1 SGHAT and CDR2 FQNNGV. The CDR3 is 17 residues long. V was clipped by 1 base and J by 0 bases, with 14 bases between them. This chain's CDR3 is CASSLVGGSISTDTQYF. CDR3 in DNA: TGTGCCAGCAGCTTAGTCGGCGGAAGTATTAGCACAGATACGCAGTATTTT.

The J gene is TRBJ2-7, the V gene TRBV18, with 12 bases lining up with TRBD2. Germline V lookup: CDR1 KGHSH, CDR2 LQKENI. CDR3 size: 15 residues. Losses at the gene ends were 4 bases for V and 0 bases for J; bases not matched to a gene: 1. The CDR3 bases are TGTGCCAGCTCACAGGGACTAGCGGGCTCCTACGAGCAGTACTTC. It translates to CASSQGLAGSYEQYF.

This clone has a handful of counts. The chain has TRBV2 and TRBJ1-1; no definite D call. This CDR3 has 15 residues. Trimming pared 7 bases from V and 0 bases from J, leaving 15 bases between. Germline V CDR1 and CDR2: SNHLY, FYNNEI. The CDR3 nucleotides read TGTGCCAGCATGATGGGGTACGCGATGAACACTGAAGCTTTCTTT. This sequence encodes CASMMGYAMNTEAFF.

The rearrangement uses TRBV6-6 and TRBJ1-3, with D unclear. Germline CDR1 and CDR2: MNHNY and SVGAGI (reference sequence). Trimming cost V 8 bases and J 0 bases, with 8 bases left between them. This CDR3 comprises 13 residues. The CDR3 spells CASASYSGNTIYF. DNA for the CDR3: TGTGCCAGCGCGTCCTACTCTGGAAACACCATATATTTT.

The chain is built from TRBV27 and TRBJ1-1; no reliable D call. Germline CDR1 is MNHEY and CDR2 is SMNVEV (reference sequence). Trimming left V 4 bases short and J 8 bases short, with 17 bases between. This CDR3 is built from 14 residues. The DNA for the CDR3 is TGTGCCAGCAGTTATAAGAGTTTTTCCGCAGAAGCTTTCTTT. It is translated as CASSYKSFSAEAFF.

The chain combines TRBV10-3 with TRBJ2-5, with 11 bases that match TRBD2. The CDR3 loop spans 17 amino acids. The germline V gene encodes CDR1 ENHRY and CDR2 SYGVKD. Trimming cost V 1 base and J 5 bases; bases outside gene matches: 9. CDR3: CAISEFQLAGDGETQYF. DNA for the CDR3: TGTGCCATCAGTGAGTTCCAACTAGCGGGAGACGGGGAGACCCAGTACTTC.

J is TRBJ2-5 and V is TRBV5-1, with D possibly matching TRBD2 (5 bases). The length of the CDR3 is 14 residues. V was trimmed by 3 bases and J by 4 bases, leaving 13 bases between them. In germline, CDR1 is SGHRS, CDR2 YFSETQ. CDR3 protein: CASSYFTGSETQYF. The CDR3 nucleotides read TGCGCCAGCAGCTATTTCACGGGGTCAGAGACCCAGTACTTC.

This clone was counted only a few times. V usage is TRBV6-1 and J usage is TRBJ2-5; D call uncertain. The V gene's germline CDR1 is MNHNS and CDR2 SASEGT. V lost 6 bases to trimming and J lost 5 bases, with 13 bases between them. The CDR3 covers 13 residues. The CDR3 spells CASRVGVWETQYF. The CDR3 coding sequence is TGTGCCAGCAGGGTCGGCGTGTGGGAGACCCAGTACTTC.

The rearrangement links TRBV29-1 to TRBJ2-7; TRBD2 might be the D (5 bases). This CDR3 has 12 amino acids. Trimming pared 4 bases from V and 3 bases from J, leaving 10 bases between. Germline V gene lookup returns CDR1 SQVTM and CDR2 ANQGSEA. CDR3 loop: CSVGERLYEQYF. The CDR3 region has the DNA TGCAGCGTTGGGGAGCGGCTCTACGAGCAGTACTTC.

V and J are TRBV11-2 and TRBJ2-7, with D perhaps TRBD2 (6 bases). The germline gives CDR1 SGHAT, CDR2 FQNNGV. V was trimmed by 3 bases and J by 3 bases, leaving 9 bases between them. CDR3 length equals 13 residues. This chain's CDR3 is CASSLQGGYEQYF. CDR3 coding DNA: TGTGCCAGCAGCTTGCAGGGAGGCTACGAGCAGTACTTC.

This sequence joins TRBV2 and TRBJ1-4; 8 bases line up with TRBD1. The CDR3 contains 14 residues. CDR1 SNHLY and CDR2 FYNNEI come from the germline V gene. V trimming: 8 bases; J trimming: 8 bases; junction bases outside the gene matches: 10. CDR3 sequence reads: CASRSGTGLEKLFF. The CDR3 nucleotides read TGTGCCAGCCGAAGTGGGACAGGTCTCGAAAAACTGTTTTTT.

The table lists this clone with a few counts. The chain employs TRBV29-1 and TRBJ2-7; 12 positions match TRBD1. In germline, CDR1 is SQVTM, CDR2 ANQGSEA. The CDR3 covers 12 residues. V lost 6 bases, J lost 7 bases, and 4 bases stayed unmatched. The CDR3 DNA reads TGCAGCGTGGGACAGGGGGCGCCTGAGCAGTACTTC. Residues: CSVGQGAPEQYF.

This clone occurred once. The chain couples TRBV6-6 to TRBJ1-1, with D maybe TRBD1 (5 bases). Trimming stripped 0 bases from V and 3 bases from J, with 5 bases between. The CDR3 extends over 13 amino acids. Germline V gene lookup returns CDR1 MNHNY and CDR2 SVGAGI (reference sequence). The CDR3 DNA is TGTGCCAGCAGTTACTCGGGGCACACTGAAGCTTTCTTT. Translated: CASSYSGHTEAFF.

The chain links TRBV15 to TRBJ2-5; 12 bases agree with TRBD2. Germline loops: CDR1 LNHNV, CDR2 YYDKDF (reference sequence). This CDR3 region has 16 residues. V shed 1 base and J 0 bases; nucleotides not matched to a gene: 0. The CDR3 sequence is CATSRGTSGNQETQYF. The CDR3 nucleotides are TGTGCCACCAGCAGAGGGACTAGCGGGAACCAAGAGACCCAGTACTTC.

A few counts support this clone. DNA of the CDR3: TGCGCCAGCAGCCGGGACTTTGTTGAGCAGTTCTTC. Protein sequence: CASSRDFVEQFF. The chain couples TRBV4-1 to TRBJ2-1; D is perhaps TRBD2 (6 bases). With 4 bases removed from V and 9 bases from J, the gap between germline ends came to 10 bases. CDR1 is MGHRA and CDR2 is YSYEKL in the germline V gene. The CDR3 sequence is 12 residues long.